These 7 T cell receptor beta chains originate from one sample sequenced in a study of shared clonotypes between healthy human individuals. Here immunoSEQ multiplex PCR was the method, and the copy in TCRdb shows in-frame clones only, minus some. Of hundreds of thousands of clones listed, roughly 80% were seen once; the top ten hold roughly an eighth. Sequencing used PBMCs. The source is a woman aged 35 to 49 in good health. Some clones in this sample may be carry-over from other donors' samples.

This sequence joins TRBV19 and TRBJ2-5; 9 positions match TRBD1. Germline lookup yields CDR1 LNHDA and CDR2 SQIVND (reference sequence). V dropped 6 bases and J dropped 4; count of bases not matched to a gene: 6. CDR3 length: 14 amino acids. DNA for the CDR3: TGTGCCAGTAGCAGGACAGGGGACAGAGAGACCCAGTACTTC. Amino acid sequence: CASSRTGDRETQYF.

The rearrangement uses TRBV7-2 and TRBJ2-5; D not certain. CDR1 and CDR2 (germline): SGHTA, FQGNSA. CDR3 length: 14 amino acids. V was clipped by 5 bases and J by 2 bases, with 12 bases between them. The CDR3 protein is CASSTRRSQETQYF. CDR3 in DNA: TGTGCCAGCAGCACACGACGGAGTCAAGAGACCCAGTACTTC.

This chain joins TRBV7-9 and TRBJ1-6; TRBD1 matches 9 bases. CDR1 SEHNR and CDR2 FQNEAQ come from the germline V gene (reference sequence). The CDR3 is 14 amino acids. J was trimmed by 9 bases and V by 4 bases; bases with no gene match: 4. In nucleotides, the CDR3 is TGTGCCAGCAGCTCACAGGGGGCTACTTCACCCCTCCACTTT. The encoded protein is CASSSQGATSPLHF.

There are many counts of this clone. Different DNA sequences within this sample yield the same CDR3. J is TRBJ2-7 and V is TRBV27; a weak D match, TRBD2 (5 bases). V shed 0 bases and J shed 0 bases, with 6 bases lying between them. The CDR3 is 14 residues long. CDR1 is MNHEY and CDR2 is SMNVEV in the germline V gene (reference sequence). As DNA, the CDR3 is TGTGCCAGCAGTTTATCGAGCGGCTCCTACGAGCAGTACTTC. Translated: CASSLSSGSYEQYF.

This clone was detected only once. The chain couples TRBV28 to TRBJ1-1, with 7 nucleotides matching TRBD1. Germline loops: CDR1 MDHEN, CDR2 SYDVKM. CDR3 length: 14 amino acids. J was trimmed by 1 base and V by 10 bases; bases with no gene match: 9. DNA for the CDR3: TGTGCCAACCAAAAGACAGGGCCGAACACTGAAGCTTTCTTT. It yields the protein CANQKTGPNTEAFF.

V usage is TRBV2 and J usage is TRBJ2-7; the match to TRBD2 covers 10 bases. This CDR3 is 15 amino acids long. J lost 3 bases, V lost 7 bases, and 9 bases had no gene match. Per germline, CDR1 SNHLY and CDR2 FYNNEI. CDR3 in amino acids: CASKERGTSDYEQYF. In DNA form, the CDR3 reads TGTGCCAGCAAAGAGCGGGGGACTAGCGACTACGAGCAGTACTTC.

This chain uses TRBV7-2 with TRBJ1-2; D remains unclear. The length of the CDR3 is 11 residues. V gave up 2 bases and J gave up 8 bases, with 6 bases separating them. Germline CDR1 is SGHTA and CDR2 is FQGNSA. CDR3 DNA sequence: TGTGCCAGCAGCTTATATGTAGGCTACACCTTC. Amino acid sequence: CASSLYVGYTF.